Below are 17 T cell receptor beta chains sequenced from a single sample in a study of cytomegalovirus exposure and HLA in healthy donors. PCR primers comprised 60 Vbeta and 13 Jbeta primers. Data came from immunoSEQ multiplex PCR; TCRdb stores just in-frame clones and leaves some out. Its listing shows approximately 70,000 clones. Specimen: PBMCs. All receptors derive from a woman in her thirties or forties in good health and CMV-seropositive.

The V and J genes are TRBV18 and TRBJ1-3, with D hard to call. The CDR3 sequence is 14 residues long. Trimming removed 2 bases at V and 1 base at J, with 6 bases between. Germline-derived CDR1 and CDR2 are KGHSH and LQKENI. As DNA, the CDR3 is TGTGCCAGCTCACCAGCAGAATCTGGAAACACCATATATTTT. Amino acid sequence: CASSPAESGNTIYF.

The rearrangement uses TRBV5-6 and TRBJ2-2; D is undetermined. The V gene lost 1 base and the J gene lost 5 bases, with 15 bases spanning the gap. The germline CDR1 and CDR2 sequences are SGHDT and YYEEEE. The CDR3 is made up of 16 amino acids. The CDR3, as DNA: TGTGCCAGCAGCTTGTTGGTGGTTCCTAGGACCGGGGAGCTGTTTTTT. It encodes CASSLLVVPRTGELFF.

The V call is TRBV9, the J call TRBJ2-2, with a possible D match to TRBD2 (6 bases). This CDR3 has 17 residues. Germline CDR1 reads SGDLS; CDR2 reads YYNGEE. The V end was cut by 3 bases, the J end by 5 bases, with 20 bases between. The CDR3 sequence is CASSGGRGGIETGELFF. CDR3 DNA sequence: TGTGCCAGCAGCGGGGGACGTGGGGGGATCGAGACCGGGGAGCTGTTTTTT. The variable domain in full, with the rest retrieved from reference TRBV9 and TRBJ2-2, is DSGVTQTPKHLITATGQRVTLRCSPRSGDLSVYWYQQSLDQGLQFLIQYYNGEERAKGNILERFSAQQFPDLHSELNLSSLELGDSALYFCASSGGRGGIETGELFFGEGSRLTVL.

The chain has TRBV9 and TRBJ1-1; unclear D gene. Germline CDR1 reads SGDLS; CDR2 reads YYNGEE. With 5 bases removed from V and 0 bases from J, the gap between germline ends came to 8 bases. This CDR3 has 13 residues. The CDR3 sequence is CASSEQLNTEAFF. In nucleotides, the CDR3 is TGTGCCAGCAGTGAACAGTTGAACACTGAAGCTTTCTTT.

The chain is built from TRBV19 and TRBJ1-5; 11 bases align to TRBD1. The trim removed 5 bases at V and 4 bases at J, leaving 4 bases unmatched. Germline CDR1 reads LNHDA; CDR2 reads SQIVND (reference sequence). There are 15 residues in the CDR3. CDR3 nucleotides: TGTGCCAGTAGTTGGGGACAGGGGGTGAATCAGCCCCAGCATTTT. It yields the protein CASSWGQGVNQPQHF.

V is TRBV5-4 and J is TRBJ1-1; 7 bases fit TRBD1. This CDR3 region has 14 residues. CDR1 SGHNT and CDR2 YYREEE come from the germline V gene (reference sequence). V dropped 4 bases and J dropped 4; count of bases not matched to a gene: 7. CDR3: CASSLPRGRTEAFF. For the CDR3, the DNA is TGTGCCAGCAGCCTCCCGAGGGGGCGCACTGAAGCTTTCTTT.

This chain uses TRBV7-8 with TRBJ1-4, with 7 bases fitting TRBD1. This CDR3 region has 14 residues. V was clipped by 7 bases and J by 0 bases; unmatched bases: 2. The germline CDR1 and CDR2 sequences are SGHVS and FQNEAQ. The CDR3 bases are TGTGCCAGCACCGACAGGGCAACTAATGAAAAACTGTTTTTT. Residues: CASTDRATNEKLFF.

The chain uses TRBV27 and TRBJ1-4; 8 nucleotides line up with TRBD1. Germline V gene sequence: CDR1 MNHEY, CDR2 SMNVEV (reference sequence). The CDR3 spans 16 residues. The trim removed 6 bases at V and 2 bases at J, leaving 8 bases unmatched. CDR3 residues: CASSPSGGETNEKLFF. In DNA, the CDR3 is TGTGCCAGCAGCCCGTCAGGGGGCGAGACTAATGAAAAACTGTTTTTT.

The chain joins TRBV28 to TRBJ1-1, with D possibly TRBD1 on 6 matching bases. V lost 6 bases to trimming and J lost 0 bases, with 14 bases between them. The CDR3 covers 15 residues. CDR1 and CDR2 (germline): MDHEN, SYDVKM. This chain's CDR3 is CASRDRQVLNTEAFF. In nucleotides, the CDR3 is TGTGCCAGCAGGGACCGACAGGTCCTGAACACTGAAGCTTTCTTT.

This rearrangement joins TRBV6-1 to TRBJ2-5, with 7 bases matching TRBD1. The CDR3 runs to 13 residues. Germline V CDR1 and CDR2: MNHNS, SASEGT. Unmatched junction bases numbered 6, after V lost 7 bases and J lost 4 bases. CDR3 DNA sequence: TGTGCCAGCACTACAGGGGTGGGAGAGACCCAGTACTTC. This gives the protein CASTTGVGETQYF.

CDR3 nucleotide sequence: TGTGCCAGCAGTTTAAGGGGACTAGACAGGGTAGTACCTGGGGCCAACGTCCTGACTTTC. Translation gives CASSLRGLDRVVPGANVLTF. V usage is TRBV27 and J usage is TRBJ2-6, with D maybe TRBD2 (8 bases). V gave up 2 bases and J gave up 2 bases, with 22 bases separating them. Germline assignment: CDR1 MNHEY and CDR2 SMNVEV (reference sequence). The CDR3 has 20 residues.

The chain links TRBV7-6 to TRBJ2-5; the match to TRBD1 covers 8 bases. The J call may be mistaken, given a closer DNA end match to TRBJ2-7. The CDR3 has 15 residues. Germline V gene sequence: CDR1 SGHVS, CDR2 FNYEAQ. The CDR3 coding sequence is TGTGCCAGCAGCTTAATGGCGGACAGGGCCTACGAGCAGTACTTC. This gives the protein CASSLMADRAYEQYF.

The chain joins TRBV7-9 to TRBJ1-3; 9 bases line up with TRBD1. J lost 7 bases, V lost 7 bases, and 14 bases had no gene match. Germline CDR1 reads SEHNR; CDR2 reads FQNEAQ (reference sequence). This CDR3 has 16 amino acids. The CDR3 region is CASNFFPGQGGNTIYF. Written as DNA, the CDR3 is TGTGCCAGCAATTTCTTTCCGGGACAGGGAGGGAACACCATATATTTT.

V is TRBV7-2 and J is TRBJ1-4, with TRBD1 identical over 8 bases. The CDR3 spans 15 residues. The J segment lost 7 bases and the V segment lost 5 bases, leaving 9 bases of the junction unmatched. The V gene's germline CDR1 is SGHTA and CDR2 FQGNSA. The CDR3 coding sequence is TGTGCCAGCAGCCTAGGACAGGGATGGGGTGAAAAACTGTTTTTT. Protein product: CASSLGQGWGEKLFF. Combining the CDR3 with reference TRBV7-2 and TRBJ1-4 gives the whole variable domain GAGVSQSPSNKVTEKGKDVELRCDPISGHTALYWYRQSLGQGLEFLIYFQGNSAPDKSGLPSDRFSAERTGGSVSTLTIQRTQQEDSAVYLCASSLGQGWGEKLFFGSGTQLSVL.

V usage is TRBV6-5 and J usage is TRBJ1-1; D not resolved. The CDR3 is made up of 14 amino acids. V was shortened by 5 bases and J by 1 base, with 11 bases between the two germline ends. Germline CDR1 reads MNHEY; CDR2 reads SVGAGI. The CDR3 coding sequence is TGTGCCAGCAGTGTGAGTAGCTGGAACACTGAAGCTTTCTTT. It translates to CASSVSSWNTEAFF.

The CDR3 reads CASSLVGVAGTNIQYF. CDR3 in DNA: TGTGCCAGCAGCTTAGTGGGGGTAGCGGGGACAAACATTCAGTACTTC. The gene calls are TRBV7-2 and TRBJ2-4, with 8 bases aligning to TRBD2. Germline loops: CDR1 SGHTA, CDR2 FQGNSA. The CDR3 runs to 16 residues. V was clipped by 1 base and J by 6 bases; unmatched bases: 8.

The CDR3 DNA reads TGCGCCAGCAGTGAGTCGGCTAGCGGGGGCACCTACGAGCAGTACTTC. Protein: CASSESASGGTYEQYF. This chain joins TRBV10-1 and TRBJ2-7, with 10 bases lining up with TRBD2. Germline values: CDR1 WNHNN, CDR2 SYGVQD (reference sequence). V lost 0 bases, J lost 2 bases, and 4 bases stayed unmatched. The CDR3 totals 16 residues.